The entry below gives a single T cell receptor beta chain sequence along with its context. The sample comes from a study of T cells of healthy individuals. TCRdb processed the 5' RACE reads anew with MiXCR; each CDR3 protein has one entry. This table has 60,000 to 75,000 distinct CDR3 sequences, around 16% appearing once. The V gene lost 3 bases and the J gene lost 3 bases, with 12 bases spanning the gap. The CDR3 is made up of 15 amino acids. CDR1 and CDR2 (germline): SEHNR, FQNEAQ (reference sequence). This clonotype was obtained from a human donor in good health. The rearrangement uses TRBV7-9 and TRBJ2-1, with unresolved D. Here the CDR3 DNA reads TGTGCCAGCAGCTTGGCTAATAGGGTCTACAATGAGCAGTTCTTC. It codes for CASSLANRVYNEQFF. Using reference TRBV7-9 and TRBJ2-1 for the parts outside the CDR3, the full variable domain is DTGVSQNPRHKITKRGQNVTFRCDPISEHNRLYWYRQTLGQGPEFLTYFQNEAQLEKSRLLSDRFSAERPKGSFSTLEIQRTEQGDSAMYLCASSLANRVYNEQFFGPGTRLTVL.